This T cell receptor beta chain was sequenced in a study of T cell repertoires in cytomegalovirus infection (dated by TCRdb to the late 2010s). Background for the entire study: Recently identified HLA-C-restricted CMV epitopes, whose presentation resists viral immunomodulation, were targeted by peptide stimulations together with well-studied HLA-B-restricted epitopes. Donor HLA type was relevant to the analysis, as public TCR beta signatures indicated carriage of CMV infection together with the matching HLA type.

With regard to this clonotype: Its antigen is still unknown. No quality values exist for individual bases; no much larger clone is one base distant.

These reads were obtained on an Illumina HiSeq 1500. The raw public data were reprocessed by TCRdb itself: fastp quality trimming at Q25, MiXCR clonotype calling, in-frame beta chains only. Every entry covers one CDR3 protein and lists the most common genes and DNA from its rows. For this sample the table gives approximately 340,000 distinct CDR3 sequences, of which about 28% were detected only once. The ten top clones hold 20% of the sample. Results the study describes overall, beyond this receptor: Carriers of CMV infection plus the relevant HLA type were discriminated by the cumulative frequency of public TCR beta family members in the study cohort and in an independent 352-donor cohort. In the ex vivo response, HLA-C-restricted CMV-specific TCR beta clonotypes were dominant, and in two of eight donors the single most frequent clonotype came from this HLA-C-restricted group.

Spanning cysteine to phenylalanine, the CDR3 consists of 11 amino acids. Here the CDR3 DNA is all that survives: 33 bases in frame from base 1. CDR1 and CDR2 were assigned from the germline V gene (reference sequence) as DFQATT and SNEGSKA. This specimen's treatment or condition label, per the study, means: in vitro stimulation with specific CMV peptide epitopes to enrich CMV-specific T cells. The sequenced sample was cultured PBMCs, obtained from culture after CMV antigen stimulation. The TCR sequence derives from a human donor in good health (CMV status not recorded). Some clones in this sample may be carry-over from other donors' samples. The chain employs TRBV20-1 and TRBJ1-2; TRBD1 matches 7 bases in the middle. The DNA sequence is TGCAATACAGGGGCCGACTATGGCTACACCTTC. This encodes CNTGADYGYTF.